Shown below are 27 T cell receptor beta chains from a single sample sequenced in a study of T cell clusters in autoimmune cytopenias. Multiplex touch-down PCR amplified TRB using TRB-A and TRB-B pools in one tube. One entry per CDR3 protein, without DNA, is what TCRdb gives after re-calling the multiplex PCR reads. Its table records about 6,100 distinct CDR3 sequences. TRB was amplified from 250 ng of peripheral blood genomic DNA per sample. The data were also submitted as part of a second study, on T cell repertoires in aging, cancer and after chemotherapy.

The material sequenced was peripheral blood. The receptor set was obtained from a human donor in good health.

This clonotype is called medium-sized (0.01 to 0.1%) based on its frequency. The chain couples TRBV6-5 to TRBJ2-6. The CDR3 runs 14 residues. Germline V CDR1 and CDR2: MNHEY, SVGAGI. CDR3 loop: CASSAKAGANVLTF.

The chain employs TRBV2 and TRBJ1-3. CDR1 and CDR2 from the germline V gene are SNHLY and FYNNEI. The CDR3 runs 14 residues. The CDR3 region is CASRAGSSGNTIYF.

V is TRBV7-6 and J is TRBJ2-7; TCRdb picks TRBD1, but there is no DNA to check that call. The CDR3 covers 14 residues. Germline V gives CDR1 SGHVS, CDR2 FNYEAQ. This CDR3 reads CASSLLYRGGEQYF.

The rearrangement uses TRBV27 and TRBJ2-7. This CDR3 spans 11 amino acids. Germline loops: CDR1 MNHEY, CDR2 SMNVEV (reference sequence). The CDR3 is CASSSHYEQYF.

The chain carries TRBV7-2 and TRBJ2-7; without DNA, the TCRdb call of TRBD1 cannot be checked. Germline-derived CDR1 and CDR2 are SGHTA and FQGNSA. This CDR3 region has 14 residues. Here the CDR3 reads CASSFRDGAYEQYF.

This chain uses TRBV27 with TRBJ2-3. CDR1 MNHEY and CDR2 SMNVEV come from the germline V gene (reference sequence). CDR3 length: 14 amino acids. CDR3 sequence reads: CASSLSGSTDTQYF.

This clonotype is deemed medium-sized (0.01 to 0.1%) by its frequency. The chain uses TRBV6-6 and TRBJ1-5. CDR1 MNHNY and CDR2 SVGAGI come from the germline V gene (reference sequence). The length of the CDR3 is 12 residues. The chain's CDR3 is CASTGGSQPQHF.

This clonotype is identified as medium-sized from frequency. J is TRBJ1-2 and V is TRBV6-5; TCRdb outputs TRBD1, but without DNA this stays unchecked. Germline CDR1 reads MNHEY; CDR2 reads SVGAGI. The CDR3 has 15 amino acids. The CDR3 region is CASSYSGMGDYGYTF.

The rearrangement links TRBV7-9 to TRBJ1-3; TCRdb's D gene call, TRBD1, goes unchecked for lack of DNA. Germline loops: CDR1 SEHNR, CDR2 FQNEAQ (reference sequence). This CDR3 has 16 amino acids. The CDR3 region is CASSLSDRGPGNTIYF.

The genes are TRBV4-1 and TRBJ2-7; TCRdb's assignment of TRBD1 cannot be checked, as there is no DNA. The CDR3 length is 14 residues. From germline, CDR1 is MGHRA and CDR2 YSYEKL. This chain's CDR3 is CASSQDGTSYEQYF.

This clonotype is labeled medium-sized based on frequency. The CDR3 loop reads CSVESKRGILQETQYF. V and J are TRBV29-1 and TRBJ2-5; the D gene TCRdb calls, TRBD2, cannot be checked with no DNA. The CDR3 spans 16 residues. In germline, CDR1 is SQVTM, CDR2 ANQGSEA.

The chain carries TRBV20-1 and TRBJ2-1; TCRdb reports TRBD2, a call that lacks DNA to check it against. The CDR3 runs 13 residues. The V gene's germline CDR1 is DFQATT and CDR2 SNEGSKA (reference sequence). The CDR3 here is CSARDSARDEQFF.

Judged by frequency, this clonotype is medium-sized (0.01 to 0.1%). The CDR3 here is CASSLEAVTYEQYF. J is TRBJ2-7 and V is TRBV5-5. The germline gives CDR1 SGHKS, CDR2 YYEKEE (reference sequence). The length of the CDR3 is 14 residues.

CDR3 sequence reads: CASRPTGFNYGYTF. V gene TRBV27 combines with J gene TRBJ1-2; absent DNA, TCRdb's TRBD1 call cannot be checked. Germline values: CDR1 MNHEY, CDR2 SMNVEV (reference sequence). The CDR3 contains 14 residues.

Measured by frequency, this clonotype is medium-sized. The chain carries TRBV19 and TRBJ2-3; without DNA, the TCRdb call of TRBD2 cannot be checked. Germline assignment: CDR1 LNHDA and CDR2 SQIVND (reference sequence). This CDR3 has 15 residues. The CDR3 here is CASSTGSGGTDTQYF.

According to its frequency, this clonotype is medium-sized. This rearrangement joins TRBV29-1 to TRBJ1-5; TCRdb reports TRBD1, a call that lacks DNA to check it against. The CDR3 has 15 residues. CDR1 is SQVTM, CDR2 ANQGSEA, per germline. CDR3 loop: CSVGGRGRISQPQHF.

The CDR3 sequence is CSASMAGDYNSPLHF. This rearrangement joins TRBV20-1 to TRBJ1-6; TCRdb proposes TRBD1, but this gene call is untestable without DNA. The CDR3 consists of 15 residues. CDR1 is DFQATT, CDR2 SNEGSKA, per germline (reference sequence).

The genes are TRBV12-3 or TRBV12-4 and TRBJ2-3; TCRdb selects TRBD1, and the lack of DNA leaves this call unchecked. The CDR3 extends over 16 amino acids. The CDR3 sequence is CASLIGGGTLTDTQYF.

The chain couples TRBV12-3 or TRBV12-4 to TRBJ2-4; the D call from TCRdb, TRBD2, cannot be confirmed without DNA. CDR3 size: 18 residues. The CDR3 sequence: CASRTSGGRNLAKNIQYF.

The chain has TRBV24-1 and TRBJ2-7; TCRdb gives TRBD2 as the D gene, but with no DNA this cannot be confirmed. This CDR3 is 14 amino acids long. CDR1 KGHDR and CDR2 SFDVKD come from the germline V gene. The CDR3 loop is CATSATSGPYEQYF.

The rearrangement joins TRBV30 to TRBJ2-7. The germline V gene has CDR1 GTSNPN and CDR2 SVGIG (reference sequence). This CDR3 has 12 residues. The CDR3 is CAWRGGLAKQYF. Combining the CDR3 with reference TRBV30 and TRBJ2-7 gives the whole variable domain SQTIHQWPATLVQPVGSPLSLECTVEGTSNPNLYWYRQAAGRGLQLLFYSVGIGQISSEVPQNLSASRPQDRQFILSSKKLLLSDSGFYLCAWRGGLAKQYFGPGTRLTVT.

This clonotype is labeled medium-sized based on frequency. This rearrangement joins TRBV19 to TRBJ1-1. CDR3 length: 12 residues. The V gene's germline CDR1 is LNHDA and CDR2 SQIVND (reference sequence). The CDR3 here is CASSMYGTEAFF.

This CDR3 is CASRARGGNTIYF. The rearrangement links TRBV5-1 to TRBJ1-3; TCRdb calls TRBD1, which cannot be checked without DNA. There are 13 residues in the CDR3. The V gene's germline CDR1 is SGHRS and CDR2 YFSETQ. The variable domain in full, with the rest retrieved from reference TRBV5-1 and TRBJ1-3, is KAGVTQTPRYLIKTRGQQVTLSCSPISGHRSVSWYQQTPGQGLQFLFEYFSETQRNKGNFPGRFSGRQFSNSRSEMNVSTLELGDSALYLCASRARGGNTIYFGEGSWLTVV.

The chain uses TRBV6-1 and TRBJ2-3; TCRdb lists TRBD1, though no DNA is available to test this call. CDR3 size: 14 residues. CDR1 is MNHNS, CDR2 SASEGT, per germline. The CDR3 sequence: CASSGAGGEHTQYF.

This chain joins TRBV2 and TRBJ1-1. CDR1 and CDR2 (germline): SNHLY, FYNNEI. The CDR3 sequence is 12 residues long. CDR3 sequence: CASKQRITEAFF. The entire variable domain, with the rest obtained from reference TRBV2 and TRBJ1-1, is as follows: EPEVTQTPSHQVTQMGQEVILRCVPISNHLYFYWYRQILGQKVEFLVSFYNNEISEKSEIFDDQFSVERPDGSNFTLKIRSTKLEDSAMYFCASKQRITEAFFGQGTRLTVV.

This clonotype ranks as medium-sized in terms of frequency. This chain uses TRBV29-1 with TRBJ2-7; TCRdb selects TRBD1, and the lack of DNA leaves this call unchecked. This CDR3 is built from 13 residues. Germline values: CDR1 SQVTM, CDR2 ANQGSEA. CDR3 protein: CSVSTGASYEQYF.

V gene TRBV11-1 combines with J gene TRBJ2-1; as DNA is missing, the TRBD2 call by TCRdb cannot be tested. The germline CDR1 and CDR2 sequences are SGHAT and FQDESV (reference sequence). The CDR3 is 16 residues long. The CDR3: CASSSDGLAGVDEQFF.